The rows below give T cell receptor beta chains drawn from one sample of a study of blood T cell repertoires in COVID-19. Data came from immunoSEQ multiplex PCR; TCRdb stores just in-frame clones and leaves some out. The table shows about 130,000 clones, with around 85% occurring only once. Sequenced sample: peripheral blood. These receptors all stem from a human donor in a cohort sampled during active COVID-19. Both conserved end residues are part of each CDR3.

v_call	j_call	cdr3_aa
TRBV4-1	TRBJ2-7	CASSQGVSVTAYEQYF
TRBV6-1	TRBJ1-4	CASSEALIQGPEKLFF
TRBV2	TRBJ1-3	CASSPRSSGNTIYF
TRBV7-2	TRBJ2-1	CASSYPRGENNEQFF
TRBV7-2	TRBJ2-3	CASTNRWISGKLDTQYF
TRBV2	TRBJ1-5	CASSAPTVNQPQHF
TRBV19	TRBJ1-2	CASSTRQGQNYGYTF
TRBV6-6	TRBJ1-2	CASSYSGTARRGDTF
TRBV7-8	TRBJ1-2	CASSLGTRGEGYTF
TRBV19	TRBJ1-2	CASSIAATGGYGYTF
TRBV6-5	TRBJ1-3	CASSRMLDGRDTYF
TRBV10-3	TRBJ1-5	CAISEGTRANQPQHF
TRBV24-1	TRBJ2-7	CATSDLSLPLSYEQYF
TRBV11-2	TRBJ2-2	CASGLAGSTGELFF
TRBV10-2	TRBJ2-1	CASSEKEGAYNEQFF
TRBV12-3/TRBV12-4	TRBJ1-5	CASSSDGQAQHF
TRBV19	TRBJ2-5	CASSIGASGGETQYF
TRBV7-9	TRBJ1-4	CASSLEGGSATNEKLFF
TRBV24-1	TRBJ2-3	CATSDDRDRGAGTDTQYF
TRBV7-2	TRBJ2-5	CASSSTGAETQYF
TRBV9	TRBJ1-2	CASSAPGLMNYGYTF
TRBV5-5	TRBJ1-1	CASSYQTGSEAFF
TRBV30	TRBJ1-4	CAWSRADEKLFF
TRBV18	TRBJ1-1	CASSPGGSEAFF
TRBV5-6	TRBJ2-2	CASSLVGAEWNTGELFF
TRBV11-3	TRBJ2-4	CASSPRGQIKNIQYF
TRBV20-1	TRBJ2-5	CSASQTVQETQYF
TRBV6-5	TRBJ1-3	CASSYLGPASGNTIYF
TRBV6-2/TRBV6-3	TRBJ2-1	CASSIAGISSYNEQFF
TRBV7-6	TRBJ1-1	CASSLGQGASEAFF
TRBV3-1/TRBV3-2	TRBJ1-1	CASSQGGAVLTEAFF
TRBV27	TRBJ1-2	CASSLSVTGLYGYTF
TRBV6-6	TRBJ2-1	CASSKTAGLYNEQFF
TRBV5-1	TRBJ2-2	CASTRSPGGLSTGELFF
TRBV5-4	TRBJ1-2	CASSLGGGLEGGYTF
TRBV11-3	TRBJ2-1	CASSSRTTGVNEQFF
TRBV11-2	TRBJ2-5	CASSQAPDSQETQYF
TRBV12-3/TRBV12-4	TRBJ2-2	CASSLSLTGELFF
TRBV10-3	TRBJ2-3	CAAQGGFGDTQYF
TRBV9	TRBJ2-5	CASSPSTGWETQYF
TRBV21-1	TRBJ1-6	CASSKVRYNSPLHF
TRBV18	TRBJ2-5	CASSPLSETQYF
TRBV19	TRBJ1-2	CASSEGFYEYGYTF
TRBV24-1	TRBJ2-5	CATSLTGTGDETQYF
TRBV7-8	TRBJ2-5	CASSLGASGQETQYF
TRBV19	TRBJ2-2	CASTAHVTGELFF
TRBV7-8	TRBJ2-7	CASSPLAGGYEQYF
TRBV7-9	TRBJ1-1	CASSLSPGQGNTEAFF
TRBV5-5	TRBJ2-3	CASSLERGVADTQYF
TRBV10-3	TRBJ1-1	CATDRGQGNTEAFF
TRBV27	TRBJ1-3	CASSLSTRGPLSGNTIYF
TRBV7-6	TRBJ2-3	CASSLGAGAGDTQYF
TRBV5-1	TRBJ1-2	CASSQADNYGYTF
TRBV25-1	TRBJ1-6	CASSDHRARALHF